A selection of T cell receptor beta chains follows, all from one sample in a study of patients and donors after allogeneic stem cell transplantation. TCRdb fed the RT-PCR reads into MiXCR, producing one record per CDR3 protein. The sample records over 400,000 distinct CDR3 sequences, 16% being singletons. Sequencing input: blood, either unsorted or a sorted T cell fraction (not recorded which). The receptors stem from a human donor who was either an allogeneic HSCT recipient or a stem cell or donor lymphocyte infusion donor (not recorded which). It is not recorded whose cells these are; they may come from a transplant donor. CDR3s include the opening cysteine and the closing phenylalanine or tryptophan. A D gene is named only where the DNA matches it firmly. Some rows have no size entry. The others give once, few or many, or a class for an expanded clone.

CDR3nt: TGTGCCAGCAGTACATATCTAGGGGGGGAATGGACCGGGGAGCTGTTTTTT; CDR3aa: CASSTYLGGEWTGELFF; j_gene: TRBJ2-2; d_gene: NA; abundance: few; v_gene: TRBV12-3/TRBV12-4
CDR3nt: TGTGCCAGCAGCGTAGTCACAGCCAATTACACCGGGGAGCTGTTTTTT; CDR3aa: CASSVVTANYTGELFF; j_gene: TRBJ2-2; d_gene: NA; abundance: NA; v_gene: TRBV9
CDR3nt: TGCAGCGTTCACCTACAGGGGGCGAGGAACACTGAAGCTTTCTTT; CDR3aa: CSVHLQGARNTEAFF; j_gene: TRBJ1-1; d_gene: TRBD1; abundance: few; v_gene: TRBV29-1
CDR3nt: TGCGCCAGCAGCGTGAGTGGTGGGACCAAATACTACGAGCAGTACTTC; CDR3aa: CASSVSGGTKYYEQYF; j_gene: TRBJ2-7; d_gene: NA; abundance: NA; v_gene: TRBV5-1
CDR3nt: TGCAGTGCTAGGCTAACAGGGTTAGCAACGCAGTATTTT; CDR3aa: CSARLTGLATQYF; j_gene: TRBJ2-3; d_gene: NA; abundance: few; v_gene: TRBV20-1
CDR3nt: TGCGCCAGCAGCTTGGGACAGGTCTCTAATTCACCCCTCCACTTT; CDR3aa: CASSLGQVSNSPLHF; j_gene: TRBJ1-6; d_gene: NA; abundance: NA; v_gene: TRBV5-1
CDR3nt: TGCGCCAGCAGCTTCGGACTAGCGGGAGGGACCGGGGAGCTGTTTTTT; CDR3aa: CASSFGLAGGTGELFF; j_gene: TRBJ2-2; d_gene: TRBD2; abundance: many; v_gene: TRBV5-1
CDR3nt: TGTGCCAGCCAGCTTCGCTACAATGAGCAGTTCTTC; CDR3aa: CASQLRYNEQFF; j_gene: TRBJ2-1; d_gene: NA; abundance: NA; v_gene: TRBV6-2/TRBV6-3
CDR3nt: TGTGCCAGCAGACCCGGGACAGGGCTCAATCAGCCCCAGCATTTT; CDR3aa: CASRPGTGLNQPQHF; j_gene: TRBJ1-5; d_gene: TRBD1; abundance: few; v_gene: TRBV12-3/TRBV12-4
CDR3nt: TGTGCCAGCAGTTACCGGGACGAGAATCAGCCCCAGCATTTT; CDR3aa: CASSYRDENQPQHF; j_gene: TRBJ1-5; d_gene: NA; abundance: many; v_gene: TRBV12-3/TRBV12-4
CDR3nt: TGTGCCAGCAGCTTAGTACGGGGAGATTTCTACGAGCAGTACTTC; CDR3aa: CASSLVRGDFYEQYF; j_gene: TRBJ2-7; d_gene: NA; abundance: many; v_gene: TRBV7-8
CDR3nt: TGCGCCAGCAGCTTTAACAGCCATATCCCATGGTGGCCCCAGCATTTT; CDR3aa: CASSFNSHIPWWPQHF; j_gene: TRBJ1-5; d_gene: NA; abundance: NA; v_gene: TRBV5-1
CDR3nt: TGTGCCAGCAGTGACTCGCTCGGACTAGCGGGACCAACCGGGGAGCTGTTTTTT; CDR3aa: CASSDSLGLAGPTGELFF; j_gene: TRBJ2-2; d_gene: TRBD2; abundance: NA; v_gene: TRBV6-4
CDR3nt: TGTGCCAGCAGCCAAGCGGGTGGACAGTACGAGCAGTACTTC; CDR3aa: CASSQAGGQYEQYF; j_gene: TRBJ2-7; d_gene: NA; abundance: few; v_gene: TRBV4-2
CDR3nt: TGTGCCAGCAGTTATACGTCCGGGGAGCTGTTTTTT; CDR3aa: CASSYTSGELFF; j_gene: TRBJ2-2; d_gene: NA; abundance: few; v_gene: TRBV6-2/TRBV6-3
CDR3nt: TGTGCCAGCTCACCACCGGGGGAGTGGGGCTACACCTTC; CDR3aa: CASSPPGEWGYTF; j_gene: TRBJ1-2; d_gene: NA; abundance: few; v_gene: TRBV18
CDR3nt: TGTGCCACCAGCCCCCGGACAGCCTCTGGAAACACCATATATTTT; CDR3aa: CATSPRTASGNTIYF; j_gene: TRBJ1-3; d_gene: NA; abundance: few; v_gene: TRBV15
CDR3nt: TGTGCCAGCAGCCTCGGGGGGGTGGGGGCCTTC; CDR3aa: CASSLGGVGAF; j_gene: TRBJ1-2; d_gene: NA; abundance: NA; v_gene: TRBV9
CDR3nt: TGTGCCAGCAGCCAAGATCCCGGGACTCGGGAGGGCGAGCAGTACTTC; CDR3aa: CASSQDPGTREGEQYF; j_gene: TRBJ2-7; d_gene: TRBD2; abundance: NA; v_gene: TRBV4-2
CDR3nt: TGTGCCAGCAGCTTTCCGACGGGCGGCACAGATACGCAGTATTTT; CDR3aa: CASSFPTGGTDTQYF; j_gene: TRBJ2-3; d_gene: NA; abundance: many; v_gene: TRBV7-9
CDR3nt: TGCGCCAGCAGCCCCCGGGACAGGCCGGGCACCGGGGAGCTGTTTTTT; CDR3aa: CASSPRDRPGTGELFF; j_gene: TRBJ2-2; d_gene: TRBD1; abundance: few; v_gene: TRBV5-1
CDR3nt: TGCGCCAGCAGCCAAGAGGAATCGTACAGCCAAGAGACCCAGTACTTC; CDR3aa: CASSQEESYSQETQYF; j_gene: TRBJ2-5; d_gene: NA; abundance: few; v_gene: TRBV4-1
CDR3nt: TGTGCCACCAGCAGAGCGGACAGCCGCACAGATACGCAGTATTTT; CDR3aa: CATSRADSRTDTQYF; j_gene: TRBJ2-3; d_gene: NA; abundance: few; v_gene: TRBV15
CDR3nt: TGCGCCAGCAGCTCCGCGGTAGGGGCCGGTGGCTACACCTTC; CDR3aa: CASSSAVGAGGYTF; j_gene: TRBJ1-2; d_gene: NA; abundance: NA; v_gene: TRBV5-1
CDR3nt: TGTGCCAGCAGTAACGGGGACTCAGCCCGAGATACGCAGTATTTT; CDR3aa: CASSNGDSARDTQYF; j_gene: TRBJ2-3; d_gene: NA; abundance: few; v_gene: TRBV6-1
CDR3nt: TGTGCCAGCAGCTTGGGGTCGAGGAGGGGGCCTAACAATGAGCAGTTCTTC; CDR3aa: CASSLGSRRGPNNEQFF; j_gene: TRBJ2-1; d_gene: NA; abundance: few; v_gene: TRBV5-6
CDR3nt: TGTGCCAGCAGTCCCGGATACACCGGGGAGCTGTTTTTT; CDR3aa: CASSPGYTGELFF; j_gene: TRBJ2-2; d_gene: NA; abundance: many; v_gene: TRBV12-3/TRBV12-4
CDR3nt: TGTGCCAGCAGCTTGGACATCGCACGGGGTGGAAATGAGCAGTTCTTC; CDR3aa: CASSLDIARGGNEQFF; j_gene: TRBJ2-1; d_gene: NA; abundance: few; v_gene: TRBV5-4
CDR3nt: TGTGCCAGCACCCCGAGGGGAAAGGGGGGTTTCTTTGAGACCCAGTACTTC; CDR3aa: CASTPRGKGGFFETQYF; j_gene: TRBJ2-5; d_gene: NA; abundance: few; v_gene: TRBV12-3/TRBV12-4
CDR3nt: TGTGCCAGCTCCGAATTAGGGGGGGTCTACAATGAGCAGTTCTTC; CDR3aa: CASSELGGVYNEQFF; j_gene: TRBJ2-1; d_gene: NA; abundance: NA; v_gene: TRBV5-8
CDR3nt: TGTGCCAGCAGTTTGAGGCCCGCGGGAGATACGCAGTATTTT; CDR3aa: CASSLRPAGDTQYF; j_gene: TRBJ2-3; d_gene: NA; abundance: NA; v_gene: TRBV27
CDR3nt: TGCAGTGCTAGTGAACGGGGGAGCACAGATACGCAGTATTTT; CDR3aa: CSASERGSTDTQYF; j_gene: TRBJ2-3; d_gene: NA; abundance: NA; v_gene: TRBV20-1
CDR3nt: TGTGCCAGCAGCCAAGGATTGGGTGGGACAGGGAGAATATACGAGCAGTACTTC; CDR3aa: CASSQGLGGTGRIYEQYF; j_gene: TRBJ2-7; d_gene: TRBD1; abundance: few; v_gene: TRBV3-1
CDR3nt: TGCGCCAGCAGCTTGAATGTGGGCGATACGCAGTATTTT; CDR3aa: CASSLNVGDTQYF; j_gene: TRBJ2-3; d_gene: NA; abundance: many; v_gene: TRBV5-1
CDR3nt: TGTGCCAGCAGTCCCGGATGGTACAATCAGCCCCAGCATTTT; CDR3aa: CASSPGWYNQPQHF; j_gene: TRBJ1-5; d_gene: NA; abundance: once; v_gene: TRBV12-3/TRBV12-4
CDR3nt: TGCAGTGCTAACCCACAGGGCCGGAACTACGAGCAGTACTTC; CDR3aa: CSANPQGRNYEQYF; j_gene: TRBJ2-7; d_gene: NA; abundance: NA; v_gene: TRBV20-1